These 19 T cell receptor beta chains came from one sample sequenced in a study of OX40 agonist ivuxolimab in advanced cancers. TCRdb keeps only in-frame clones here, not all; method: immunoSEQ multiplex PCR. This sample has 73,000 or so clones; 75% to 85% occur once, and the top ten carry less than 0.8%. The material was CD4+ or CD8+ T cells sorted from blood, obtained in a trial of the OX40 agonist ivuxolimab. All receptors derive from an adult with an advanced solid tumor such as melanoma, head and neck, liver or kidney cancer.

The J gene is TRBJ2-5, the V gene TRBV7-6, with 8 bases matching TRBD2. Germline CDR1 is SGHVS and CDR2 is FNYEAQ. The CDR3 runs to 15 residues. Unmatched junction bases numbered 10, after V lost 5 bases and J lost 5 bases. For the CDR3, the DNA is TGTGCCAGCAGCCCACGACTAGCGACGGCGGAGACCCAGTACTTC. It specifies CASSPRLATAETQYF.

V and J are TRBV10-3 and TRBJ2-3; tentative D call: TRBD1 (6 bases). CDR3 length: 13 amino acids. Trimming pared 6 bases from V and 2 bases from J, leaving 9 bases between. Germline CDR1 is ENHRY and CDR2 is SYGVKD. Here the CDR3 reads CAIRQGVTDTQYF. The CDR3 bases are TGTGCCATCAGACAGGGAGTCACAGATACGCAGTATTTT.

This chain uses TRBV2 with TRBJ1-2; no definite D call. The V gene lost 6 bases and the J gene lost 3 bases, with 5 bases spanning the gap. This CDR3 comprises 11 residues. CDR1 is SNHLY and CDR2 is FYNNEI in the germline V gene. CDR3 sequence: CASRRDYGYTF. CDR3 DNA: TGTGCCAGCAGACGGGACTATGGCTACACCTTC. Full variable domain (rest looked up from reference TRBV2 and TRBJ1-2): EPEVTQTPSHQVTQMGQEVILRCVPISNHLYFYWYRQILGQKVEFLVSFYNNEISEKSEIFDDQFSVERPDGSNFTLKIRSTKLEDSAMYFCASRRDYGYTFGSGTRLTVV.

The rearrangement links TRBV6-5 to TRBJ2-1; 13 positions agree with TRBD2. CDR3 size: 15 residues. Germline trimming cut 7 bases from V and 9 bases from J; bases unmatched to any gene: 9. Germline V gives CDR1 MNHEY, CDR2 SVGAGI. The DNA for the CDR3 is TGTGCCAGCACCAAACTAGCGGGGGGGCCGGGTGAGCAGTTCTTC. This encodes CASTKLAGGPGEQFF.

The chain uses TRBV29-1 and TRBJ1-1; a possible D gene is TRBD1 (5 bases). The CDR3 totals 14 residues. Deletions cut 4 bases from V and 3 bases from J, with 15 bases between. CDR1 SQVTM and CDR2 ANQGSEA come from the germline V gene. As DNA, the CDR3 is TGCAGCGTTGTAAAGGGACCGATTGACACTGAAGCTTTCTTT. Its protein product is CSVVKGPIDTEAFF.

DNA for the CDR3: TGTGCCTGGAGTGGTAGGGTTGCCCGGGACAGGGCCTACAATGAGCAGTTCTTC. Residues: CAWSGRVARDRAYNEQFF. The chain joins TRBV30 to TRBJ2-1; 9 positions match TRBD1. After removal of 1 base from V and 2 bases from J, the junction contained 12 bases not matched to a gene. CDR1 is GTSNPN, CDR2 SVGIG, per germline (reference sequence). The CDR3 has 18 amino acids.

This chain joins TRBV19 and TRBJ1-5; the match to TRBD1 covers 8 bases. CDR3 length equals 12 residues. The V and J ends lost 6 bases and 7 bases, in that order; junction bases with no gene match: 2. Germline CDR1 and CDR2: LNHDA and SQIVND (reference sequence). DNA of the CDR3: TGTGCCAGTAGAGACAGGGGCCAGCCCCAGCATTTT. It specifies CASRDRGQPQHF.

The CDR3 loop is CASSWGTSGQETQYF. CDR3 sequence (DNA): TGTGCCAGCAGCTGGGGGACTAGCGGCCAAGAGACCCAGTACTTC. The chain combines TRBV11-2 with TRBJ2-5; 11 bases align to TRBD2. Germline values: CDR1 SGHAT, CDR2 FQNNGV. CDR3 length: 15 residues. J gave up 1 base and V 4 bases, and 2 bases lay outside the gene matches.

The chain combines TRBV29-1 with TRBJ1-5, with D unresolved. Looked up from germline, CDR1 is SQVTM and CDR2 is ANQGSEA. The CDR3 has 12 residues. Trimming pared 6 bases from V and 3 bases from J, leaving 9 bases between. In nucleotides, the CDR3 is TGCAGCGTCAGCGGCAACAATCAGCCCCAGCATTTT. Protein product: CSVSGNNQPQHF. The variable domain in full, completed from reference TRBV29-1 and TRBJ1-5, reads SAVISQKPSRDICQRGTSLTIQCQVDSQVTMMFWYRQQPGQSLTLIATANQGSEATYESGFVIDKFPISRPNLTFSTLTVSNMSPEDSSIYLCSVSGNNQPQHFGDGTRLSIL.

This clone came up a few times. The chain carries TRBV15 and TRBJ1-6, with a weak D call TRBD1 (6 bases). Deletions cut 2 bases from V and 10 bases from J, with 12 bases between. This CDR3 contains 14 residues. The germline CDR1 and CDR2 sequences are LNHNV and YYDKDF (reference sequence). As DNA, the CDR3 is TGTGCCACCAGCAGATCCAAGGGGGAATCACCCCTCCACTTT. Translating gives CATSRSKGESPLHF.

The CDR3 coding sequence is TGTGCCATCAGTGAAGACCGGGGAAAAACTGAAGCTTTCTTT. As protein: CAISEDRGKTEAFF. V and J are TRBV10-3 and TRBJ1-1; no clear D gene. Germline V gene data show CDR1 as ENHRY and CDR2 as SYGVKD. The CDR3 totals 14 residues. Trimming shortened V by 3 bases and J by 5 bases, and 13 bases separated the two germline ends.

This clone has just a few counts. V and J are TRBV4-1 and TRBJ1-4, with unresolved D. With 3 bases removed from V and 4 bases from J, the gap between germline ends came to 12 bases. Per the germline V gene, CDR1 is MGHRA and CDR2 is YSYEKL. This CDR3 contains 15 residues. Here the CDR3 DNA reads TGCGCCAGCAGCCAGCCGACGCTCCTTAATGAAAAACTGTTTTTT. It encodes CASSQPTLLNEKLFF.

The chain recombines TRBV5-1 with TRBJ1-5, with D possibly TRBD1 on 5 matching bases. Germline V gives CDR1 SGHRS, CDR2 YFSETQ. V gave up 2 bases and J gave up 0 bases, with 9 bases separating them. This CDR3 contains 15 residues. The CDR3 nucleotides are TGCGCCAGCAGCTTCCAGGGAGCTAGCAATCAGCCCCAGCATTTT. It is translated as CASSFQGASNQPQHF.

This chain uses TRBV5-8 with TRBJ1-4; 7 nucleotides line up with TRBD1. Germline V gene lookup returns CDR1 SGHTS and CDR2 YDEGEE. V gave up 3 bases and J gave up 0 bases; unmatched junction bases: 5. CDR3 size: 16 residues. In DNA, the CDR3 is TGTGCCAGCAGCTCCGGGACAGCTGCAACTAATGAAAAACTGTTTTTT. It encodes CASSSGTAATNEKLFF.

In its sample, this clone was seen a few times. The V and J genes are TRBV6-5 and TRBJ2-6; D call uncertain. CDR3 length: 15 amino acids. Germline assignment: CDR1 MNHEY and CDR2 SVGAGI. Trimming pared 6 bases from V and 0 bases from J, leaving 9 bases between. CDR3 sequence (DNA): TGTGCCAGCAGCCGCGTTGCCTCTGGGGCCAACGTCCTGACTTTC. This encodes CASSRVASGANVLTF.

V is TRBV6-5 and J is TRBJ2-2; a possible D gene is TRBD2 (6 bases). CDR1 is MNHEY and CDR2 is SVGAGI in the germline V gene. This CDR3 comprises 14 residues. Trimming cost V 11 bases and J 4 bases, with 17 bases left between them. The CDR3 here is CASLGVEGTGELFF. The CDR3 bases are TGTGCCTCTCTAGGAGTGGAGGGCACCGGGGAGCTGTTTTTT.

The CDR3 DNA follows: TGTGCCAGCAGCGCCGGACAGTTGAACACTGAAGCTTTCTTT. Amino acids: CASSAGQLNTEAFF. The chain has TRBV9 and TRBJ1-1; perhaps TRBD1 as D (6 bases). This CDR3 has 14 amino acids. Germline CDR1 reads SGDLS; CDR2 reads YYNGEE. The germline V and J ends were trimmed by 3 bases and 0 bases, with 9 bases remaining between them.

This chain links TRBV6-5 with TRBJ2-7; 7 bases match TRBD1. V shed 6 bases, J shed 3 bases, and the junction held 8 bases outside the gene matches. The CDR3 is 14 amino acids. Germline assignment: CDR1 MNHEY and CDR2 SVGAGI. This chain's CDR3 is CASSDRVKGYEQYF. In nucleotides, the CDR3 is TGTGCCAGCAGCGACAGGGTTAAGGGCTACGAGCAGTACTTC.

V usage is TRBV7-2 and J usage is TRBJ2-3; no reliable D call. This CDR3 is built from 17 residues. Trimming removed 0 bases from V and 0 bases from J, with 13 bases in between. Per the germline V gene, CDR1 is SGHTA and CDR2 is FQGNSA. The CDR3: CASSLAYFVGSTDTQYF. Written as DNA, the CDR3 is TGTGCCAGCAGCTTAGCCTACTTTGTGGGGAGCACAGATACGCAGTATTTT.